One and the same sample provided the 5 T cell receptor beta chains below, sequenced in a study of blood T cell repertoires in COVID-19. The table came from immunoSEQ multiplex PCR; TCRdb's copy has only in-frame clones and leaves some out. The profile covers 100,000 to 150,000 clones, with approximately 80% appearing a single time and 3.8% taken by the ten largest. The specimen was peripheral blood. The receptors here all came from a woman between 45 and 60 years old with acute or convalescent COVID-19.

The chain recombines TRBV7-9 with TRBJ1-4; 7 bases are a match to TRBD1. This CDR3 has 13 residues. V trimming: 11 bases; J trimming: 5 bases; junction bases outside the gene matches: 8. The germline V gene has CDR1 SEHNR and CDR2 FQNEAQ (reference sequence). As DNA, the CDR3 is TGTGCCCACACAGGGGAAAGCAATGAAAAACTGTTTTTT. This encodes CAHTGESNEKLFF.

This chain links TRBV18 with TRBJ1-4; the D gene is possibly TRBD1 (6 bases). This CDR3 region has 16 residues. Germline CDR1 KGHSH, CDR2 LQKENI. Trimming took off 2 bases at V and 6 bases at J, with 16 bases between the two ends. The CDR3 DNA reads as TGTGCCAGCTCACCATTAGTGCGGGGGGCTGATGAAAAACTGTTTTTT. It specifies CASSPLVRGADEKLFF.

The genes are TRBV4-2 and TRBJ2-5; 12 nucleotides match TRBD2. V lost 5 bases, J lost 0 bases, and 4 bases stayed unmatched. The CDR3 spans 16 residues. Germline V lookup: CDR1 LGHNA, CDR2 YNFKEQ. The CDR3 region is CASSTGLAGNQETQYF. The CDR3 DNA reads TGTGCCAGCAGCACAGGACTAGCGGGGAACCAAGAGACCCAGTACTTC.

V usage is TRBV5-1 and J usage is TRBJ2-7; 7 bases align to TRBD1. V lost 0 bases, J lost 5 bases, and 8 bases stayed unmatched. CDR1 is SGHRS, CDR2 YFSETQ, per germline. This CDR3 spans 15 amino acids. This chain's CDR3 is CASSLAGYRGDEQYF. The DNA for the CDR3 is TGCGCCAGCAGCTTGGCCGGTTACAGGGGCGACGAGCAGTACTTC.

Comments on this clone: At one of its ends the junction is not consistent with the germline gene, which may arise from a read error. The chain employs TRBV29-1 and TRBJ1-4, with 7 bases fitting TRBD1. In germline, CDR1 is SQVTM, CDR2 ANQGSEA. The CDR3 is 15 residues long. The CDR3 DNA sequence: TGCAGCGCTGAACGGGGGGGACAGTCGCGTGAAAAACTGTTTTTT. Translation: CSAERGGQSREKLFF.